This TCR beta chain was captured in a study of cytomegalovirus exposure and HLA in healthy donors. With 6 bases removed from V and 5 bases from J, the gap between germline ends came to 22 bases. The CDR3 spans 16 residues. Germline V gene data show CDR1 as SEHNR and CDR2 as FQNEAQ (reference sequence). Study-wide points: Most sequenced TCRs were rare (though some public TCRs occurred in many donors).

13 Jbeta primers and 60 Vbeta primers were used for the PCR. Generated by immunoSEQ multiplex PCR, the TCRdb table keeps only in-frame clones and is missing some. The sample carries roughly 120,000 clones, around 73% recorded once. As for this clone: Its antigen is unknown.

The receptor was isolated from a man aged 35-49 years in good health and CMV-seronegative. The sample taken for sequencing was PBMCs. This chain uses TRBV7-9 with TRBJ1-2; possible D gene TRBD1, 6 bases. This CDR3 reads CASSSRRGLTYYGYTF. The CDR3 DNA reads as TGTGCCAGCAGTTCGCGCAGGGGCCTCACTTATTATGGCTACACCTTC.